The 10 T cell receptor beta chains below were found in one sample sequenced in a study of blood T cell repertoires in COVID-19. Sequenced by immunoSEQ multiplex PCR; TCRdb stores in-frame clones only, minus some. The repertoire holds 25,000 to 30,000 clones, with 65% to 90% as singletons. Specimen: peripheral blood. These receptors were taken from a human donor in a cohort sampled during active COVID-19.

The chain combines TRBV29-1 with TRBJ2-1, with D maybe TRBD1 (5 bases). The V and J ends lost 4 bases and 3 bases respectively, with 7 bases between them. The CDR3 is 12 residues long. Per germline, CDR1 SQVTM and CDR2 ANQGSEA. The CDR3 coding sequence is TGCAGCGTTGTACAGGACTACAATGAGCAGTTCTTC. Its translation: CSVVQDYNEQFF.

The chain has TRBV6-1 and TRBJ2-2, with D maybe TRBD1 (5 bases). The CDR3 extends over 18 amino acids. Germline CDR1 is MNHNS and CDR2 is SASEGT. The V gene lost 2 bases and the J gene lost 1 base, with 17 bases spanning the gap. CDR3 coding DNA: TGTGCCAGCAGTGAATTAGAGGCAGGGTTGGTGAACACCGGGGAGCTGTTTTTT. Protein sequence: CASSELEAGLVNTGELFF.

The rearrangement joins TRBV5-6 to TRBJ1-2, with 7 bases aligning to TRBD1. The CDR3 consists of 18 residues. J gave up 8 bases and V 3 bases, and 22 bases lay outside the gene matches. The germline V gene encodes CDR1 SGHDT and CDR2 YYEEEE. CDR3 residues: CASSSRLQQGRGLGGYTF. The CDR3 DNA follows: TGTGCCAGCAGCTCACGACTTCAACAGGGAAGGGGGCTTGGCGGCTACACCTTC.

The rearrangement links TRBV4-3 to TRBJ2-7, with 9 bases that match TRBD2. The CDR3 loop spans 16 amino acids. Germline CDR1 is LGHNA and CDR2 is YSLEER. V gave up 0 bases and J gave up 3 bases; unmatched junction bases: 6. CDR3 bases: TGCGCCAGCAGCCAAGAGGCGGCGGGAGGGTTCTACGAGCAGTACTTC. This sequence encodes CASSQEAAGGFYEQYF.

The chain combines TRBV7-9 with TRBJ2-3; the D gene is possibly TRBD2 (6 bases). CDR1 is SEHNR, CDR2 FQNEAQ, per germline (reference sequence). CDR3 size: 13 residues. V lost 5 bases, J lost 6 bases, and 12 bases lay in between. In nucleotides, the CDR3 is TGTGCCAGCAGCGCCAGGGACTTGGATACGCAGTATTTT. The encoded protein is CASSARDLDTQYF.

The chain joins TRBV12-3 or TRBV12-4 to TRBJ2-7, with D perhaps matching TRBD1 (7 bases). This CDR3 region has 13 residues. V was pared by 5 bases and J by 6 bases, with 14 bases between. CDR3 DNA: TGTGCCAGCAGTGCAGGGGGGACGGGCGAGCAGTACTTC. Protein product: CASSAGGTGEQYF.

This chain links TRBV11-1 with TRBJ1-5; 7 positions agree with TRBD1. J was trimmed by 4 bases and V by 4 bases; bases with no gene match: 1. The CDR3 totals 13 residues. CDR1 and CDR2 (germline): SGHAT, FQDESV (reference sequence). The CDR3: CASSSDRNQPQHF. For the CDR3, the DNA is TGTGCCAGCAGCTCGGACAGGAATCAGCCCCAGCATTTT.

CDR3 coding DNA: TGTGCCAGCAGCGTAACCCAACAAGGGGGCTATGGCTACACCTTC. It codes for CASSVTQQGGYGYTF. V gene TRBV6-5 combines with J gene TRBJ1-2, with D maybe TRBD1 (6 bases). Trimming removed 6 bases from V and 4 bases from J, with 18 bases in between. In germline, CDR1 is MNHEY, CDR2 SVGAGI. The CDR3 contains 15 residues.

The chain combines TRBV2 with TRBJ2-5; TRBD1 matches at 7 bases. The CDR3 totals 16 residues. The V gene end was trimmed by 4 bases and the J gene end by 1 base; junction bases not matched to a gene: 9. Germline assignment: CDR1 SNHLY and CDR2 FYNNEI. CDR3 amino acids: CASSAQGNTIQETQYF. The CDR3 DNA sequence: TGTGCCAGCAGTGCACAGGGGAATACTATCCAAGAGACCCAGTACTTC.

The J gene is TRBJ2-1, the V gene TRBV4-1; 7 nucleotides align to TRBD2. The CDR3 is 14 residues long. Germline CDR1 reads MGHRA; CDR2 reads YSYEKL. The V segment lost 1 base and the J segment 5 bases; nucleotides outside the gene matches: 2. The CDR3 loop reads CASSQVAGDNEQFF. Here the CDR3 DNA reads TGCGCCAGCAGCCAAGTTGCGGGGGACAATGAGCAGTTCTTC.